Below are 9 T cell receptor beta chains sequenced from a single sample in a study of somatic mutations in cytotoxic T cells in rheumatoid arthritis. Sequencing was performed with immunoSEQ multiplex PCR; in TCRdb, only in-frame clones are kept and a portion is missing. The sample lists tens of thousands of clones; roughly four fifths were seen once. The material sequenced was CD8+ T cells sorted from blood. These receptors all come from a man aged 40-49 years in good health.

Written as DNA, the CDR3 is TGTGCCAGCAGCTTGTGGACGGATGAGGGGGGCGAGCAGTTCTTC. Protein product: CASSLWTDEGGEQFF. This chain connects TRBV9 to TRBJ2-1, with D perhaps given as TRBD1 or TRBD2 (6 bases each). V was pared by 4 bases and J by 10 bases, with 21 bases between. The CDR3 sequence is 15 residues long. Germline V lookup: CDR1 SGDLS, CDR2 YYNGEE.

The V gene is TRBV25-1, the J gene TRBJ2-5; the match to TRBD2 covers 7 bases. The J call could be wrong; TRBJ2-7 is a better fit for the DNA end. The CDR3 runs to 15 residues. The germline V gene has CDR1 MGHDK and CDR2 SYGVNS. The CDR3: CASSEGAGAGSEQYF. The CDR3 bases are TGTGCCAGCAGTGAAGGGGCGGGAGCTGGTAGCGAGCAGTACTTC.

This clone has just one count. The CDR3 region is CAISGAGQGAYGYTF. CDR3 coding DNA: TGTGCCATCAGTGGGGCGGGACAGGGGGCCTATGGCTACACCTTC. This rearrangement joins TRBV10-3 to TRBJ1-2; 12 bases are a match to TRBD1. The CDR3 consists of 15 residues. Unmatched junction bases numbered 4, after V lost 4 bases and J lost 4 bases. Germline V gene data show CDR1 as ENHRY and CDR2 as SYGVKD.

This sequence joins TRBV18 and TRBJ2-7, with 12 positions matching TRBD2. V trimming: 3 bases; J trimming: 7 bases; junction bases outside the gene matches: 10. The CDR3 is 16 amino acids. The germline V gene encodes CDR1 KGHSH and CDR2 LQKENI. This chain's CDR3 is CASSPGTSGSRGEQYF. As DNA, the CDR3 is TGTGCCAGCTCACCGGGGACTAGCGGGTCCCGAGGGGAGCAGTACTTC.

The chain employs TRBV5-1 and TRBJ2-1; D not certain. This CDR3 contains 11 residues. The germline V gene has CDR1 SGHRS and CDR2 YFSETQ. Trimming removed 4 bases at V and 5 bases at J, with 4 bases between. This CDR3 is CASSGDNEQFF. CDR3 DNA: TGCGCCAGCAGCGGAGACAATGAGCAGTTCTTC.

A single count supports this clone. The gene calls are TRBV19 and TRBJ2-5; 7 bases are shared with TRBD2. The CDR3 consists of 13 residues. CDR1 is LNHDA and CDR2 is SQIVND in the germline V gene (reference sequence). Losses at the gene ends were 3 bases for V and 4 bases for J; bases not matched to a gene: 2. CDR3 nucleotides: TGTGCCAGTAGTATCAGGACTAGAGAGACCCAGTACTTC. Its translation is CASSIRTRETQYF.

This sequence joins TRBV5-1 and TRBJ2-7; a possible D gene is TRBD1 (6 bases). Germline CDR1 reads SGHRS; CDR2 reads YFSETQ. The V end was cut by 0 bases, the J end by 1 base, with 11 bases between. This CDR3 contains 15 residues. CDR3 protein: CASSLDLGASYEQYF. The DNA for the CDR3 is TGCGCCAGCAGCTTGGATCTGGGGGCTTCCTACGAGCAGTACTTC.

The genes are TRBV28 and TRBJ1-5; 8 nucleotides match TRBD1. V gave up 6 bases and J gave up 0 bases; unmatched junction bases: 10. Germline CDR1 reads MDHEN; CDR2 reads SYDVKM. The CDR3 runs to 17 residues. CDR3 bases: TGTGCCAGCAGCTACGGACAGGGACCAAATAGCAATCAGCCCCAGCATTTT. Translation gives CASSYGQGPNSNQPQHF.

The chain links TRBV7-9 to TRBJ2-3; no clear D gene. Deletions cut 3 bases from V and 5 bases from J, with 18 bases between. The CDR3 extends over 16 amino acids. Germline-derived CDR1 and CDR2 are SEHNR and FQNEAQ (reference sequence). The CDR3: CASSLEGSSWGDTQYF. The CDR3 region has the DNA TGTGCCAGCAGCTTGGAAGGTAGCTCTTGGGGAGATACGCAGTATTTT.